Presented here are 5 T cell receptor beta chains from one specimen sequenced in a study of OX40 agonist ivuxolimab in advanced cancers. Assay used: immunoSEQ multiplex PCR; TCRdb lists only in-frame clones, some missing. The table lists tens of thousands of clones, 65% to 90% of them singletons. The sequences come from CD4+ or CD8+ T cells sorted from blood, collected in a trial of the OX40 agonist ivuxolimab. Receptors originate from an adult with an advanced solid tumor such as melanoma, head and neck, liver or kidney cancer.

This chain uses TRBV11-2 with TRBJ1-2; no reliable D call. CDR3 length: 12 amino acids. Germline lookup yields CDR1 SGHAT and CDR2 FQNNGV. The ends were cut back, 7 bases at V and 3 bases at J, with 9 bases in the middle. The CDR3 loop reads CASTSSDYGYTF. In DNA form, the CDR3 reads TGTGCCAGCACCTCGTCGGACTATGGCTACACCTTC.

This clone occurred once. The V gene is TRBV27, the J gene TRBJ1-4; the D gene is possibly TRBD1 (5 bases). The germline V and J ends were trimmed by 6 bases and 2 bases, with 10 bases remaining between them. The CDR3 has 14 residues. Germline V gives CDR1 MNHEY, CDR2 SMNVEV (reference sequence). CDR3 protein: CASRPTATNEKLFF. The CDR3, as DNA: TGTGCCAGCAGGCCGACAGCGACTAATGAAAAACTGTTTTTT.

The J gene is TRBJ2-5, the V gene TRBV2, with a possible D match to TRBD1 (6 bases). Trimming shortened V by 4 bases and J by 2 bases, and 11 bases separated the two germline ends. This CDR3 is built from 14 residues. From germline, CDR1 is SNHLY and CDR2 FYNNEI. As DNA, the CDR3 is TGTGCCAGCAGTGCCGGGACAACTCAAGAGACCCAGTACTTC. This encodes CASSAGTTQETQYF.

The chain has TRBV7-3 and TRBJ2-1; perhaps TRBD2 as D (6 bases). Per the germline V gene, CDR1 is SGHTA and CDR2 is FQGTGA. V lost 4 bases to trimming and J lost 3 bases, with 13 bases between them. The CDR3 is made up of 15 amino acids. The CDR3 protein is CASSSDGGFYNEQFF. In DNA form, the CDR3 reads TGTGCCAGCAGCTCCGATGGGGGGTTCTACAATGAGCAGTTCTTC.

The genes are TRBV11-2 and TRBJ2-3; TRBD2 matches at 10 bases. The germline V gene has CDR1 SGHAT and CDR2 FQNNGV. V was clipped by 5 bases and J by 9 bases; unmatched bases: 5. The CDR3 contains 13 residues. Here the CDR3 DNA reads TGTGCCAGCAGCCGCGGACTAGCGGAAACGCAGTATTTT. The encoded protein is CASSRGLAETQYF.